A single sample is the source of the 8 T cell receptor beta chains below, sequenced in a study of T cells in Graves' hyperthyroidism and ophthalmopathy. What was amplified from RNA transcripts were TCR beta CDR3 regions. Carried out on the TCR CDR3, a first-round RT-PCR used the HTBI primer set. Using its own MiXCR run on the multiplex PCR reads, TCRdb lists one record per CDR3 protein. The repertoire holds 450,000 to 500,000 distinct CDR3 sequences, less than 25% seen once, with 49% in the top ten. The sample was blood. The origin of the receptors is a woman aged 70-85 years with Graves' ophthalmopathy.

The J gene is TRBJ1-2, the V gene TRBV28, with D uncertain. The germline V and J ends were trimmed by 2 bases and 6 bases, with 13 bases remaining between them. The CDR3 loop spans 14 amino acids. CDR1 is MDHEN, CDR2 SYDVKM, per germline. As DNA, the CDR3 is TGTGCCAGCAGTTTACTAATAGGGAGTAATGGCTACACCTTC. Amino acid sequence: CASSLLIGSNGYTF.

This chain uses TRBV20-1 with TRBJ1-2, with 7 bases fitting TRBD1. The length of the CDR3 is 15 residues. The ends lost 5 bases at V and 7 bases at J; junction bases unmatched: 16. CDR1 and CDR2 from the germline V gene are DFQATT and SNEGSKA (reference sequence). The CDR3 nucleotides are TGCAGTGCTGTAAGACCGGGACAGCAAGGTCTTGGCTACACCTTC. This gives the protein CSAVRPGQQGLGYTF.

This clonotype was seen more than once but under ten times. This chain links TRBV28 with TRBJ1-5, with D unresolved. V dropped 5 bases and J dropped 3 bases, with 5 bases sitting between them. CDR3 length: 12 residues. The germline gives CDR1 MDHEN, CDR2 SYDVKM. DNA for the CDR3: TGTGCCAGCAGTGAACTCAATCAGCCCCAGCATTTT. It codes for CASSELNQPQHF. The variable domain in full, completed from reference TRBV28 and TRBJ1-5, reads DVKVTQSSRYLVKRTGEKVFLECVQDMDHENMFWYRQDPGLGLRLIYFSYDVKMKEKGDIPEGYSVSREKKERFSLILESASTNQTSMYLCASSELNQPQHFGDGTRLSIL.

This clonotype was picked up many times. The V call is TRBV28, the J call TRBJ2-7, with 10 bases aligning to TRBD1. Trimming took 6 bases from V and 5 from J; bases not matched to a gene: 7. The CDR3 length is 14 residues. The germline V gene encodes CDR1 MDHEN and CDR2 SYDVKM. In nucleotides, the CDR3 is TGTGCCAGCAGGGTGGGACAGGGGCGACACGAGCAGTACTTC. It is translated as CASRVGQGRHEQYF.

The chain uses TRBV28 and TRBJ2-7, with D uncertain. Germline V CDR1 and CDR2: MDHEN, SYDVKM. The length of the CDR3 is 14 residues. V lost 6 bases to trimming and J lost 0 bases, with 12 bases between them. The CDR3 region is CASSGHSFSYEQYF. CDR3 DNA: TGTGCCAGCAGCGGTCACTCCTTCTCCTACGAGCAGTACTTC. Using reference TRBV28 and TRBJ2-7 for the parts outside the CDR3, the full variable domain is DVKVTQSSRYLVKRTGEKVFLECVQDMDHENMFWYRQDPGLGLRLIYFSYDVKMKEKGDIPEGYSVSREKKERFSLILESASTNQTSMYLCASSGHSFSYEQYFGPGTRLTVT.

The rearrangement joins TRBV3-1 to TRBJ2-7, with D perhaps matching TRBD2 (7 bases). Trimming left V 3 bases short and J 12 bases short, with 18 bases between. Germline V gene data show CDR1 as LGHDT and CDR2 as YNNKEL (reference sequence). The CDR3 has 13 amino acids. The CDR3 loop reads CASSQANVRGPYF. The CDR3 bases are TGTGCCAGCAGCCAGGCCAATGTGCGGGGGCCGTACTTC.

This clonotype was observed at least ten times. The V and J genes are TRBV28 and TRBJ1-5; unclear D gene. V was trimmed by 7 bases and J by 2 bases, leaving 15 bases between them. In germline, CDR1 is MDHEN, CDR2 SYDVKM. CDR3 length: 15 residues. The CDR3: CASNLKGFGNQPQHF. Here the CDR3 DNA reads TGTGCCAGCAATCTGAAGGGTTTTGGCAATCAGCCCCAGCATTTT.

This clonotype showed up many times. This chain uses TRBV27 with TRBJ2-3; tentatively, D is TRBD1 (6 bases). The CDR3 consists of 15 residues. V dropped 5 bases and J dropped 2 bases, with 14 bases sitting between them. The germline V gene has CDR1 MNHEY and CDR2 SMNVEV (reference sequence). CDR3 sequence reads: CASSPTTGLTDTQYF. In DNA, the CDR3 is TGTGCCAGCAGTCCTACCACAGGGCTCACAGATACGCAGTATTTT.